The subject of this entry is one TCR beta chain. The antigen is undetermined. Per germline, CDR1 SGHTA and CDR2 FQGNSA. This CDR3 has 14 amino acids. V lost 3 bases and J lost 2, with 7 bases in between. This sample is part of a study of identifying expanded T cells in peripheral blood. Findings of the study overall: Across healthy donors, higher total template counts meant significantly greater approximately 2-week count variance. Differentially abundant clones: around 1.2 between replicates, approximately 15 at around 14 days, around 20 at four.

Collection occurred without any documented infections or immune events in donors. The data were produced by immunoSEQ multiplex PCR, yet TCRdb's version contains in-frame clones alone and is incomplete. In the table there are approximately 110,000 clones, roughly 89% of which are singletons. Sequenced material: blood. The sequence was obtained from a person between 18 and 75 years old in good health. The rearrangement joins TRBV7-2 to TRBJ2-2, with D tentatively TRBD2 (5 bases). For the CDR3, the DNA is TGTGCCAGCAGCTTGGGGAGTAACACCGGGGAGCTGTTTTTT. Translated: CASSLGSNTGELFF.